Following are 21 T cell receptor beta chains from one sample sequenced in a study of T cells in localized non-small cell lung cancer. TCRdb's copy holds only in-frame clones and misses some; the assay was immunoSEQ multiplex PCR. This table has 45,000 to 70,000 clones, roughly 89% appearing once. The sequencing used peripheral blood, collected before any cancer treatment. The receptors derive from a woman aged 40 to 75 with stage I lung adenocarcinoma.

To note about this clone: At one of its ends the junction is not consistent with the germline gene, which may arise from a read error. The chain joins TRBV7-8 to TRBJ1-5; D gene ambiguous. The CDR3 runs to 14 residues. CDR1 SGHVS and CDR2 FQNEAQ come from the germline V gene. In DNA form, the CDR3 reads TGTGCCAGCAGCCGATCGGGAGGCAACCAGCCCCAGCATTTT. Its translation is CASSRSGGNQPQHF. Full variable domain (missing parts from reference TRBV7-8 and TRBJ1-5): GAGVSQSPRYKVAKRGQDVALRCDPISGHVSLFWYQQALGQGPEFLTYFQNEAQLDKSGLPSDRFFAERPEGSVSTLKIQRTQQEDSAVYLCASSRSGGNQPQHFGDGTRLSIL.

This rearrangement joins TRBV5-6 to TRBJ1-2, with D possibly matching TRBD1 (6 bases). There are 16 residues in the CDR3. V lost 1 base and J lost 1, with 14 bases in between. Germline V gene lookup returns CDR1 SGHDT and CDR2 YYEEEE. CDR3 residues: CASSLRQGIINYGYTF. As DNA, the CDR3 is TGTGCCAGCAGCTTGCGCCAGGGGATAATTAACTATGGCTACACCTTC.

This chain connects TRBV27 to TRBJ2-3; tentatively, D is TRBD1 or TRBD2 (6 bases each). Germline assignment: CDR1 MNHEY and CDR2 SMNVEV (reference sequence). This CDR3 spans 16 amino acids. V was shortened by 5 bases and J by 6 bases, with 21 bases between the two germline ends. CDR3 coding DNA: TGTGCCAGCAGTGTCGGGGGCCCCGGGATTTATGATACGCAGTATTTT. This sequence encodes CASSVGGPGIYDTQYF.

The chain carries TRBV19 and TRBJ1-5; TRBD1 might be the D (6 bases). The CDR3 has 14 residues. Germline V gene sequence: CDR1 LNHDA, CDR2 SQIVND (reference sequence). V was cut by 7 bases and J by 3 bases, with 13 bases left in between. CDR3 DNA: TGTGCCAGTACCCCGGACAGCGTCAATCAGCCCCAGCATTTT. Its translation: CASTPDSVNQPQHF.

This chain connects TRBV7-2 to TRBJ2-1, with D unresolved. Germline lookup yields CDR1 SGHTA and CDR2 FQGNSA. This CDR3 comprises 12 residues. V was shortened by 5 bases and J by 0 bases, with 2 bases between the two germline ends. CDR3 protein: CASSASYNEQFF. CDR3 nucleotide sequence: TGTGCCAGCAGCGCCTCCTACAATGAGCAGTTCTTC.

This chain joins TRBV30 and TRBJ2-7; D might be TRBD2 (5 bases). Trimming left V 3 bases short and J 3 bases short, with 18 bases between. Per germline, CDR1 GTSNPN and CDR2 SVGIG (reference sequence). The CDR3 sequence is 15 residues long. The CDR3 coding sequence is TGTGCCTGGAGCCCTCGAGCCGTAGGAGGCTACGAGCAGTACTTC. Translating gives CAWSPRAVGGYEQYF.

The CDR3 protein is CASSPTLWGMLETEAFF. CDR3 sequence (DNA): TGTGCCAGCAGCCCCACGTTGTGGGGAATGTTAGAGACTGAAGCTTTCTTT. The J gene is TRBJ1-1, the V gene TRBV9; no firm D call. Trimming cost V 4 bases and J 5 bases, with 24 bases left between them. The germline gives CDR1 SGDLS, CDR2 YYNGEE. CDR3 size: 17 residues.

The chain employs TRBV6-5 and TRBJ1-1; D might be TRBD1 (5 bases). Deletions cut 2 bases from V and 3 bases from J, with 10 bases between. Germline loops: CDR1 MNHEY, CDR2 SVGAGI. There are 14 residues in the CDR3. Written as DNA, the CDR3 is TGTGCCAGCAGTTACCGGGGGGGAGACACTGAAGCTTTCTTT. Encoded protein: CASSYRGGDTEAFF.

V gene TRBV7-9 combines with J gene TRBJ1-6; 7 bases agree with TRBD1. This CDR3 contains 14 residues. V lost 5 bases to trimming and J lost 7 bases; unmatched junction nucleotides: 5. Germline V gene sequence: CDR1 SEHNR, CDR2 FQNEAQ (reference sequence). The CDR3 nucleotides are TGTGCCAGCAGCCCGGGACAGTCCAATTCACCCCTCCACTTT. Its protein product is CASSPGQSNSPLHF.

CDR3 protein: CASSFTHQGYNEQYF. In DNA form, the CDR3 reads TGTGCCAGCAGTTTTACCCACCAGGGGTACAACGAGCAGTACTTC. The chain is built from TRBV28 and TRBJ2-7, with a weak D call TRBD1 (6 bases). The V end was cut by 3 bases, the J end by 5 bases, with 17 bases between. The CDR3 covers 15 residues. Germline CDR1 MDHEN, CDR2 SYDVKM.

There are a few counts of this clone. This rearrangement joins TRBV4-3 to TRBJ2-3; D is ambiguous. The CDR3 length is 14 residues. Per germline, CDR1 LGHNA and CDR2 YSLEER. The V gene lost 7 bases and the J gene lost 0 bases, with 11 bases spanning the gap. This CDR3 reads CASINEWSTDTQYF. CDR3 nucleotides: TGCGCCAGCATAAACGAGTGGAGCACAGATACGCAGTATTTT.

The chain recombines TRBV7-6 with TRBJ2-2; 7 bases match TRBD1. Germline CDR1 SGHVS, CDR2 FNYEAQ. V lost 5 bases and J lost 2; bases outside the gene matches: 8. This CDR3 spans 16 amino acids. CDR3 protein: CASSPIGTANTGELFF. CDR3 nucleotide sequence: TGTGCCAGCAGCCCCATAGGGACAGCTAACACCGGGGAGCTGTTTTTT.

The V call is TRBV6-5, the J call TRBJ1-1; 8 bases are shared with TRBD1. V lost 5 bases, J lost 5 bases, and 7 bases stayed unmatched. CDR1 and CDR2 from the germline V gene are MNHEY and SVGAGI. The CDR3 has 14 amino acids. The CDR3 bases are TGTGCCAGCAGTCGAGACAGGGGAAGGACTGAAGCTTTCTTT. Residues: CASSRDRGRTEAFF.

This chain uses TRBV6-5 with TRBJ1-1; D is possibly TRBD1 (6 bases). V was cut by 2 bases and J by 0 bases, with 10 bases left in between. The CDR3 is 15 amino acids. The germline CDR1 and CDR2 sequences are MNHEY and SVGAGI. The CDR3 DNA is TGTGCCAGCAGTTACGGGGGGGCCTTGAACACTGAAGCTTTCTTT. Its translation is CASSYGGALNTEAFF.

The chain uses TRBV7-2 and TRBJ2-7, with D possibly being TRBD1 (6 bases). Germline CDR1 reads SGHTA; CDR2 reads FQGNSA. V dropped 5 bases and J dropped 3 bases, with 14 bases sitting between them. The CDR3 runs to 14 residues. Written as DNA, the CDR3 is TGTGCCAGCAGCACCTATACAGGGAACTACGAGCAGTACTTC. It encodes CASSTYTGNYEQYF.

The chain has TRBV7-2 and TRBJ2-5; possible D gene TRBD1, 5 bases. Germline CDR1 is SGHTA and CDR2 is FQGNSA. This CDR3 is 14 amino acids long. Trimming took off 4 bases at V and 2 bases at J, with 11 bases between the two ends. As DNA, the CDR3 is TGTGCCAGCAGCTCCTCAGGGATACAAGAGACCCAGTACTTC. Its protein product is CASSSSGIQETQYF.

The table lists this clone with a count of one. The chain has TRBV5-1 and TRBJ1-4; D unclear. V was trimmed by 1 base and J by 8 bases, leaving 9 bases between them. CDR3 length: 13 residues. Germline lookup yields CDR1 SGHRS and CDR2 YFSETQ. CDR3 residues: CASSLYTREKLFF. The CDR3 nucleotides read TGCGCCAGCAGCTTGTACACACGGGAAAAACTGTTTTTT.

V usage is TRBV27 and J usage is TRBJ2-5; weak D call: TRBD2 (5 bases). Trimming took off 5 bases at V and 4 bases at J, with 20 bases between the two ends. The CDR3 extends over 16 amino acids. Germline V gene lookup returns CDR1 MNHEY and CDR2 SMNVEV (reference sequence). The CDR3 reads CASSALTLLERETQYF. CDR3 DNA: TGTGCCAGCAGTGCCCTCACCCTACTAGAAAGAGAGACCCAGTACTTC.

The gene calls are TRBV9 and TRBJ2-7; D is possibly TRBD2 (7 bases). The length of the CDR3 is 16 residues. Germline CDR1 and CDR2: SGDLS and YYNGEE. V was shortened by 0 bases and J by 2 bases, with 15 bases between the two germline ends. CDR3 loop: CASSVDIGGLAYEQYF. For the CDR3, the DNA is TGTGCCAGCAGCGTAGATATCGGGGGGCTAGCCTACGAGCAGTACTTC.

The rearrangement links TRBV19 to TRBJ1-6; D might be TRBD1 (6 bases). The CDR3 runs 16 residues. V lost 4 bases, J lost 7 bases, and 17 bases lay in between. Per germline, CDR1 LNHDA and CDR2 SQIVND (reference sequence). The CDR3 sequence is CASSTITGSGNSPLHF. The CDR3 nucleotides read TGTGCCAGTAGTACAATCACAGGGTCGGGAAATTCACCCCTCCACTTT.

The genes are TRBV7-2 and TRBJ2-2; D may be TRBD2 (6 bases). Germline V gene data show CDR1 as SGHTA and CDR2 as FQGNSA. V lost 5 bases and J lost 4, with 14 bases in between. This CDR3 has 15 residues. The CDR3 nucleotides read TGTGCCAGCAGCGGGGCGCGGGGCGGCACCGGGGAGCTGTTTTTT. This translates into CASSGARGGTGELFF. Full variable domain (remainder filled in from reference TRBV7-2 and TRBJ2-2): GAGVSQSPSNKVTEKGKDVELRCDPISGHTALYWYRQSLGQGLEFLIYFQGNSAPDKSGLPSDRFSAERTGGSVSTLTIQRTQQEDSAVYLCASSGARGGTGELFFGEGSRLTVL.